The 32 T cell receptor beta chains reported below all come from one sample, sequenced in a study of blood T cell repertoires in COVID-19. The data were produced by immunoSEQ multiplex PCR, yet TCRdb's version contains in-frame clones alone and is incomplete. The table lists approximately 60,000 clones, approximately 80% of them singletons. Sequenced material: peripheral blood. These receptor sequences come from a man in his sixties with COVID-19, enrolled during active disease.

In this sample, this clone turned up a few times. This sample includes further DNA sequences coding for the same CDR3. The gene calls are TRBV5-1 and TRBJ2-1, with D possibly being TRBD1 (6 bases). This CDR3 spans 14 amino acids. Germline CDR1 reads SGHRS; CDR2 reads YFSETQ. V was cut by 4 bases and J by 0 bases, with 8 bases left in between. For the CDR3, the DNA is TGCGCCAGCAGCGGGGGCAGCTCCTACAATGAGCAGTTCTTC. The encoded protein is CASSGGSSYNEQFF. Full variable domain (outside the CDR3, taken from reference TRBV5-1 and TRBJ2-1): KAGVTQTPRYLIKTRGQQVTLSCSPISGHRSVSWYQQTPGQGLQFLFEYFSETQRNKGNFPGRFSGRQFSNSRSEMNVSTLELGDSALYLCASSGGSSYNEQFFGPGTRLTVL.

This clone was picked up a small number of times. This sequence joins TRBV2 and TRBJ1-5; perhaps TRBD1 as D (6 bases). With 3 bases removed from V and 0 bases from J, the gap between germline ends came to 6 bases. The germline CDR1 and CDR2 sequences are SNHLY and FYNNEI. The CDR3 has 14 amino acids. As DNA, the CDR3 is TGTGCCAGCAGTGACAGGGGTAGCAATCAGCCCCAGCATTTT. Its protein product is CASSDRGSNQPQHF. The full variable domain, its missing parts supplied by reference TRBV2 and TRBJ1-5, is EPEVTQTPSHQVTQMGQEVILRCVPISNHLYFYWYRQILGQKVEFLVSFYNNEISEKSEIFDDQFSVERPDGSNFTLKIRSTKLEDSAMYFCASSDRGSNQPQHFGDGTRLSIL.

This clone was observed a handful of times. DNA for the CDR3: TGCGCCAGCAGCTTGGGGAGCCCCAGTGAAGCTTTCTTT. Its translation is CASSLGSPSEAFF. The chain combines TRBV5-1 with TRBJ1-1; D gene unclear. The germline V and J ends were trimmed by 0 bases and 7 bases, with 10 bases remaining between them. Germline CDR1 is SGHRS and CDR2 is YFSETQ. The CDR3 loop spans 13 amino acids.

The chain recombines TRBV10-2 with TRBJ2-5, with 7 nucleotides matching TRBD1. J was trimmed by 0 bases and V by 6 bases; bases with no gene match: 7. This CDR3 has 15 residues. Germline V gene sequence: CDR1 WSHSY, CDR2 SAAADI. The CDR3 sequence: CASRLGTVYQETQYF. The CDR3 DNA sequence: TGCGCCAGCAGACTAGGGACAGTTTACCAAGAGACCCAGTACTTC.

The chain recombines TRBV28 with TRBJ2-3; 7 bases are shared with TRBD1. V was clipped by 5 bases and J by 10 bases; unmatched bases: 3. Germline V gene sequence: CDR1 MDHEN, CDR2 SYDVKM. This CDR3 has 11 amino acids. CDR3 coding DNA: TGTGCCAGCAGTGGCCAGGGGGCGCAGTATTTT. This codes for CASSGQGAQYF. Using reference TRBV28 and TRBJ2-3 for the parts outside the CDR3, the full variable domain is DVKVTQSSRYLVKRTGEKVFLECVQDMDHENMFWYRQDPGLGLRLIYFSYDVKMKEKGDIPEGYSVSREKKERFSLILESASTNQTSMYLCASSGQGAQYFGPGTRLTVL.

This clone was seen a handful of times. The rearrangement links TRBV7-2 to TRBJ1-6; 7 bases agree with TRBD1. V dropped 5 bases and J dropped 8; count of bases not matched to a gene: 9. This CDR3 has 15 amino acids. Germline V gives CDR1 SGHTA, CDR2 FQGNSA. The CDR3 region is CASSPGRQGYSPLHF. CDR3 in DNA: TGTGCCAGCAGCCCAGGGAGACAGGGATATTCACCCCTCCACTTT.

The chain has TRBV5-4 and TRBJ2-7; 12 bases align to TRBD2. The V gene's germline CDR1 is SGHNT and CDR2 YYREEE (reference sequence). V gave up 3 bases and J gave up 3 bases; unmatched junction bases: 7. CDR3 length: 16 amino acids. CDR3 region: CASSWELAGGIYEQYF. The DNA of the CDR3 is TGTGCCAGCAGCTGGGAACTAGCGGGAGGTATCTACGAGCAGTACTTC. Full variable domain (missing parts from reference TRBV5-4 and TRBJ2-7): ETGVTQSPTHLIKTRGQQVTLRCSSQSGHNTVSWYQQALGQGPQFIFQYYREEENGRGNFPPRFSGLQFPNYSSELNVNALELDDSALYLCASSWELAGGIYEQYFGPGTRLTVT.

The V gene is TRBV30, the J gene TRBJ2-4, with D perhaps TRBD2 (6 bases). V was cut by 0 bases and J by 6 bases, with 18 bases left in between. The CDR3 covers 16 residues. The germline V gene encodes CDR1 GTSNPN and CDR2 SVGIG (reference sequence). The CDR3 spells CAWSVDGRMPPNIQYF. DNA of the CDR3: TGTGCCTGGAGTGTAGACGGGAGAATGCCCCCAAACATTCAGTACTTC.

This clone was observed once. The chain joins TRBV7-6 to TRBJ2-3, with 7 bases lining up with TRBD2. Germline V CDR1 and CDR2: SGHVS, FNYEAQ. This CDR3 is 15 amino acids long. With 5 bases clipped from V and 3 bases from J, the junction kept 8 bases outside the gene matches. The CDR3 sequence: CASSPLGGRTDTQYF. In DNA, the CDR3 is TGTGCCAGCAGCCCACTAGGCGGGAGAACAGATACGCAGTATTTT.

Only a few counts were recorded for this clone. The gene calls are TRBV7-9 and TRBJ2-7; 9 bases align to TRBD1. This CDR3 has 14 amino acids. The germline V gene has CDR1 SEHNR and CDR2 FQNEAQ (reference sequence). The V segment lost 8 bases and the J segment 4 bases; nucleotides outside the gene matches: 9. The DNA for the CDR3 is TGTGCCAGCGGAAAATCGGGACAGGGTTACGAGCAGTACTTC. Translating gives CASGKSGQGYEQYF. The whole variable domain, filled in from reference TRBV7-9 and TRBJ2-7, reads DTGVSQNPRHKITKRGQNVTFRCDPISEHNRLYWYRQTLGQGPEFLTYFQNEAQLEKSRLLSDRFSAERPKGSFSTLEIQRTEQGDSAMYLCASGKSGQGYEQYFGPGTRLTVT.

The chain employs TRBV5-1 and TRBJ1-3; TRBD1 matches at 7 bases. The CDR3 contains 14 residues. V gave up 0 bases and J gave up 8 bases; unmatched junction bases: 5. The germline V gene has CDR1 SGHRS and CDR2 YFSETQ. This CDR3 is CASSLETGFDTIYF. The CDR3 nucleotides are TGCGCCAGCAGCTTGGAGACAGGGTTCGACACCATATATTTT.

The J gene is TRBJ2-5, the V gene TRBV5-4; D possibly corresponds to TRBD1 (6 bases). Germline values: CDR1 SGHNT, CDR2 YYREEE (reference sequence). The CDR3 covers 14 residues. Trimming stripped 7 bases from V and 2 bases from J, with 15 bases between. CDR3 bases: TGTGCCAGCGCCTCGGACAGAGATCAAGAGACCCAGTACTTC. It translates to CASASDRDQETQYF.

The chain is built from TRBV7-9 and TRBJ1-1; a possible D gene is TRBD1 (6 bases). Germline V CDR1 and CDR2: SEHNR, FQNEAQ (reference sequence). The CDR3 is 14 amino acids. Trimming left V 1 base short and J 4 bases short, with 10 bases between. CDR3 bases: TGTGCCAGCAGCTTAGACAGGGCGAGCACTGAAGCTTTCTTT. Translating gives CASSLDRASTEAFF.

The chain couples TRBV14 to TRBJ2-5; D gene unclear. Trimming removed 5 bases at V and 2 bases at J, with 9 bases between. Germline-derived CDR1 and CDR2 are SGHDN and FVKESK. This CDR3 spans 13 amino acids. The CDR3 sequence is CASSRGWQETQYF. CDR3 coding DNA: TGTGCCAGCAGCAGAGGATGGCAAGAGACCCAGTACTTC.

In this sample, this clone turned up a few times. The CDR3 DNA sequence: TGTGCCAGCAGCTTAAGAGGGATTGAGGGCTACACCTTC. Translated: CASSLRGIEGYTF. The chain is built from TRBV7-9 and TRBJ1-2; no reliable D call. The CDR3 loop spans 13 amino acids. V shed 2 bases and J shed 8 bases, with 12 bases lying between them. The germline V gene has CDR1 SEHNR and CDR2 FQNEAQ (reference sequence).

This clone was seen a few times. J is TRBJ2-2 and V is TRBV5-1; D not certain. Germline lookup yields CDR1 SGHRS and CDR2 YFSETQ. The V end lost 4 bases, the J end lost 3 bases, and 16 bases lay between the germline ends. The CDR3 consists of 16 residues. CDR3: CASSPSERRYTGELFF. The CDR3 bases are TGCGCCAGCAGCCCCTCTGAGAGGAGATACACCGGGGAGCTGTTTTTT.

This clone was found once. The chain is built from TRBV6-1 and TRBJ2-3, with TRBD1 matching over 7 bases. The CDR3 spans 15 residues. V lost 5 bases and J lost 7; bases outside the gene matches: 12. CDR1 is MNHNS, CDR2 SASEGT, per germline. CDR3 DNA: TGTGCCAGCAGTTCAACGGGACAGCGATCGAATACGCAGTATTTT. Its translation is CASSSTGQRSNTQYF.

The chain uses TRBV14 and TRBJ2-5, with a tentative D call TRBD2 (6 bases). CDR1 and CDR2 from the germline V gene are SGHDN and FVKESK. Trimming took off 4 bases at V and 5 bases at J, with 17 bases between the two ends. This CDR3 is built from 15 residues. The CDR3 sequence is CASSRELIAGETQYF. CDR3 nucleotide sequence: TGTGCCAGCAGCCGGGAGCTCATTGCGGGGGAGACCCAGTACTTC. Complete variable domain (other parts from reference TRBV14 and TRBJ2-5): EAGVTQFPSHSVIEKGQTVTLRCDPISGHDNLYWYRRVMGKEIKFLLHFVKESKQDESGMPNNRFLAERTGGTYSTLKVQPAELEDSGVYFCASSRELIAGETQYFGPGTRLLVL.

V gene TRBV7-2 combines with J gene TRBJ1-3; D is unresolved. From germline, CDR1 is SGHTA and CDR2 FQGNSA. This CDR3 has 15 amino acids. V was pared by 0 bases and J by 3 bases, with 9 bases between. Here the CDR3 DNA reads TGTGCCAGCAGCTTAGCGGCAGTACATGGAAACACCATATATTTT. It yields the protein CASSLAAVHGNTIYF.

V and J are TRBV5-5 and TRBJ1-1; possibly TRBD1 for D (5 bases). This CDR3 has 15 amino acids. Trimming took off 4 bases at V and 0 bases at J, with 13 bases between the two ends. From germline, CDR1 is SGHKS and CDR2 YYEKEE (reference sequence). The CDR3 spells CASSPGARVNTEAFF. The CDR3, as DNA: TGTGCCAGCAGCCCTGGGGCCCGCGTGAACACTGAAGCTTTCTTT.

The V call is TRBV10-2, the J call TRBJ1-2; unclear D gene. The germline V and J ends were trimmed by 0 bases and 8 bases, with 10 bases remaining between them. The germline CDR1 and CDR2 sequences are WSHSY and SAAADI. The CDR3 has 13 amino acids. CDR3: CASSESLIYGYTF. The DNA for the CDR3 is TGCGCCAGCAGTGAGTCGTTAATCTACGGCTACACCTTC.

J is TRBJ2-3 and V is TRBV29-1; tentatively, D is TRBD2 (7 bases). This CDR3 has 13 residues. Trimming stripped 3 bases from V and 8 bases from J, with 15 bases between. Germline V CDR1 and CDR2: SQVTM, ANQGSEA. The CDR3 is CSVDIGGRGTQYF. CDR3 nucleotide sequence: TGCAGCGTTGATATAGGGGGGAGGGGTACGCAGTATTTT.

This clone came up a few times. CDR3 residues: CASSLTDEGYGYTF. CDR3 in DNA: TGTGCCAGCAGTTTGACGGACGAGGGCTATGGCTACACCTTC. The V call is TRBV6-5, the J call TRBJ1-2; D is uncertain. The CDR3 has 14 amino acids. Germline V CDR1 and CDR2: MNHEY, SVGAGI. The V end was cut by 4 bases, the J end by 4 bases, with 13 bases between.

The V call is TRBV21-1, the J call TRBJ2-3; whether TRBD1, the table's D call, matches the DNA was not checked. TRBV21-1 is marked as a pseudogene. The CDR3 length is 18 residues. The CDR3 coding sequence is TGTGCCAGCAGCAAAGGAGGATTAGGACAGGGGGGGACAGATACGCAGTATTTT. This encodes CASSKGGLGQGGTDTQYF.

This sequence joins TRBV9 and TRBJ1-2; D perhaps matches TRBD1 (5 bases). The length of the CDR3 is 15 residues. CDR1 and CDR2 from the germline V gene are SGDLS and YYNGEE. The V end was cut by 3 bases, the J end by 3 bases, with 15 bases between. DNA of the CDR3: TGTGCCAGCAGCGCCGAGACAGTCACCGACTATGGCTACACCTTC. It encodes CASSAETVTDYGYTF.

The chain joins TRBV6-5 to TRBJ2-5, with D possibly being TRBD1 (6 bases). The CDR3 has 15 amino acids. Trimming pared 6 bases from V and 6 bases from J, leaving 20 bases between. Germline CDR1 reads MNHEY; CDR2 reads SVGAGI. The CDR3 loop is CASRPDRLPVKTQYF. In DNA form, the CDR3 reads TGTGCCAGCAGACCCGACAGGCTCCCGGTGAAGACCCAGTACTTC.

The chain is built from TRBV11-3 and TRBJ2-3, with D possibly TRBD1 on 5 matching bases. The CDR3 totals 16 residues. With 0 bases removed from V and 2 bases from J, the gap between germline ends came to 12 bases. CDR1 SGHNT and CDR2 YENEEA come from the germline V gene. The CDR3 coding sequence is TGTGCCAGCAGCTTAGATCCCACAGGTTACACAGATACGCAGTATTTT. Protein: CASSLDPTGYTDTQYF.

The gene calls are TRBV24-1 and TRBJ2-3, with a weak D call TRBD1 (6 bases). V was shortened by 2 bases and J by 2 bases, with 22 bases between the two germline ends. The CDR3 has 19 amino acids. Looked up from germline, CDR1 is KGHDR and CDR2 is SFDVKD. As DNA, the CDR3 is TGTGCCACCAGTGATTCGACCCCCCAGGGGAAGGGTGACACAGATACGCAGTATTTT. Translation gives CATSDSTPQGKGDTDTQYF.

The chain combines TRBV5-1 with TRBJ2-5; 9 bases map to TRBD2. In germline, CDR1 is SGHRS, CDR2 YFSETQ. The length of the CDR3 is 15 residues. V shed 4 bases and J 2 bases; nucleotides not matched to a gene: 6. CDR3 amino acids: CASSGKRGAQETQYF. The CDR3 DNA is TGCGCCAGCAGCGGAAAGCGGGGGGCACAAGAGACCCAGTACTTC. The full variable domain, rest sourced from reference TRBV5-1 and TRBJ2-5, is KAGVTQTPRYLIKTRGQQVTLSCSPISGHRSVSWYQQTPGQGLQFLFEYFSETQRNKGNFPGRFSGRQFSNSRSEMNVSTLELGDSALYLCASSGKRGAQETQYFGPGTRLLVL.

The V call is TRBV30, the J call TRBJ2-6; possible D gene TRBD2, 5 bases. The V and J ends lost 1 base and 2 bases respectively, with 6 bases between them. The CDR3 consists of 14 residues. The V gene's germline CDR1 is GTSNPN and CDR2 SVGIG (reference sequence). The CDR3 DNA reads as TGTGCCTGGAGTGCGGGGACTGGGGCCAACGTCCTGACTTTC. Translation gives CAWSAGTGANVLTF.

V is TRBV5-1 and J is TRBJ2-7; 9 nucleotides match TRBD2. J was trimmed by 7 bases and V by 3 bases; bases with no gene match: 2. The germline V gene has CDR1 SGHRS and CDR2 YFSETQ. The CDR3 extends over 12 amino acids. The CDR3 coding sequence is TGCGCCAGCAGCTCAGGACTAGCGGAGCAGTACTTC. Residues: CASSSGLAEQYF.

This clone was seen a few times. This chain joins TRBV21-1 and TRBJ1-6. TRBV21-1 is annotated as a pseudogene. The CDR3 has 17 amino acids. The CDR3 DNA sequence: TGTGCCAGCAGCAAAGAAAGGCCGCCAGGGAGGGACTCACCCCTCCACTTT. Residues: CASSKERPPGRDSPLHF.